This is a list of T cell receptor beta chains from one sample in a study of metastatic and nonmetastatic thyroid tumors. Using MiXCR, TCRdb re-called clones from the PCR reads. The profile shows 22,000 or so clones, under 30% of them singletons. Sequencing was carried out using blood. The receptor set was obtained from a male donor with papillary thyroid cancer or a benign thyroid nodule (not recorded which). Some clones in this sample may be carry-over from other donors' samples. The CDR3 runs from the conserved cysteine through the conserved F or W. D genes are given only for firm matches. The listing skips clone size in some rows; elsewhere it reads once, few, many or a size class.

TRBV6-1	-	TRBJ2-4	few	CASRVTASAKNIQYF	TGTGCCAGCAGGGTGACGGCTTCAGCCAAAAACATTCAGTACTTC
TRBV15	-	TRBJ1-6	few	CATSRDRNYNSPLHF	TGTGCCACCAGTAGAGACAGAAACTATAATTCACCCCTCCACTTT
TRBV6-1	TRBD2	TRBJ2-1	medium-sized	CASSEEAGKNNEQFF	TGTGCCAGCAGTGAGGAAGCGGGGAAAAACAATGAGCAGTTCTTC
TRBV20-1	-	TRBJ2-7	-	CSARVLDVSYEQYF	TGCAGTGCTAGAGTACTAGATGTCTCCTACGAGCAGTACTTC
TRBV28	-	TRBJ2-3	-	CASRSGGDTQYF	TGTGCCAGCAGGTCAGGGGGGGATACGCAGTATTTT
TRBV20-1	TRBD1	TRBJ1-5	-	CSAGQGPSTQHF	TGCAGTGCAGGACAGGGCCCGTCAACCCAGCATTTT
TRBV4-2	TRBD2	TRBJ2-1	many	CASSQDQVSRGRGNEQFF	TGTGCCAGCAGCCAAGATCAGGTCTCTCGCGGGAGGGGCAATGAGCAGTTCTTC
TRBV5-1	TRBD1	TRBJ2-1	-	CASSKEQGARSYEQFF	TGCGCCAGCAGCAAGGAACAGGGGGCACGGAGCTATGAGCAGTTCTTC
TRBV2	TRBD1	TRBJ2-3	-	CASRAGRIPGGTDTQYF	TGTGCCAGCAGGGCTGGACGGATCCCAGGGGGAACAGATACGCAGTATTTT
TRBV10-2	-	TRBJ2-7	many	CASSEAGWDSYEQYF	TGCGCCAGCAGTGAGGCGGGGTGGGACTCCTACGAGCAGTACTTC
TRBV14	-	TRBJ1-1	-	CASSQHQGKNTEAFF	TGTGCCAGCAGCCAACATCAGGGTAAGAACACTGAAGCTTTCTTT
TRBV6-4	-	TRBJ2-6	medium-sized	CASSEELGSGANVLTF	TGTGCCAGCAGTGAGGAACTCGGCTCTGGGGCCAACGTCCTGACTTTC
TRBV3-1	-	TRBJ2-2	few	CASSQGPGAGTGELFF	TGTGCCAGCAGCCAAGGCCCGGGGGCAGGTACCGGGGAGCTGTTTTTT
TRBV6-1	TRBD1	TRBJ1-1	few	CASSRQGNTEAFF	TGTGCCAGCAGTAGACAGGGGAACACTGAAGCTTTCTTT
TRBV20-1	-	TRBJ2-1	many	CSGAHRSYNEQFF	TGCAGTGGGGCTCACCGCTCCTACAATGAGCAGTTCTTC
TRBV30	TRBD1	TRBJ1-6	many	CAWSPTGPGQDFSPLHF	TGTGCCTGGAGTCCAACGGGACCGGGACAGGATTTTTCACCCCTCCACTTT
TRBV18	TRBD2	TRBJ2-3	-	CASSPREGLDTQYF	TGTGCCAGCTCACCCCGGGAGGGCCTGGATACGCAGTATTTT
TRBV5-1	TRBD1	TRBJ1-1	many	CASSLDRVGEAFF	TGCGCCAGCAGCCTGGACAGGGTTGGTGAAGCTTTCTTT
TRBV6-2/TRBV6-3	TRBD2	TRBJ2-5	many	CASRKTSWETQYF	TGTGCCAGCAGAAAGACTAGCTGGGAGACCCAGTACTTC
TRBV28	-	TRBJ1-2	many	CASSYGNYGYTF	TGTGCCAGCAGTTATGGTAACTATGGCTACACCTTC
TRBV11-2	TRBD2	TRBJ2-3	-	CANGLGGDTQYF	TGTGCCAACGGACTAGGCGGGGATACGCAGTATTTT
TRBV5-5	-	TRBJ1-6	-	CASSLEQGLNSPLHF	TGTGCCAGCAGCTTGGAACAGGGTCTTAATTCACCCCTCCACTTT
TRBV6-1	-	TRBJ1-2	few	CASSISDGGGANYGYTF	TGTGCCAGCAGTATTTCGGACGGTGGAGGAGCTAACTATGGCTACACCTTC
TRBV19	-	TRBJ2-7	few	CASSSGHYEQYF	TGTGCCAGCTCAAGCGGGCACTACGAGCAGTACTTC
TRBV2	-	TRBJ2-6	many	CASSASSGANVLTF	TGTGCCAGCAGTGCAAGCTCTGGGGCCAACGTCCTGACTTTC
TRBV29-1	-	TRBJ2-5	many	CSAGEAETQYF	TGCAGCGCCGGGGAGGCGGAGACCCAGTACTTC
TRBV4-3	-	TRBJ1-1	-	CASSQDKSGTEAFF	TGCGCCAGCAGCCAAGATAAGTCCGGCACTGAAGCTTTCTTT
TRBV7-8	-	TRBJ1-3	-	CASSRQPRSGNTIYF	TGTGCCAGCAGTCGTCAGCCTCGTTCTGGAAACACCATATATTTT
TRBV19	TRBD2	TRBJ2-3	few	CASSMVFLTSGGYTDTQYF	TGTGCCAGTAGTATGGTATTTCTGACTAGCGGGGGATACACAGATACGCAGTATTTT
TRBV6-2/TRBV6-3	-	TRBJ2-1	few	CASSYKGSVDEQFF	TGTGCCAGCAGTTACAAGGGGTCGGTCGATGAGCAGTTCTTC
TRBV4-1	-	TRBJ2-1	-	CASSQEGAYNEQFF	TGCGCCAGCAGCCAGGAGGGTGCCTACAATGAGCAGTTCTTC
TRBV7-3	-	TRBJ2-2	many	CASSLTNGPGELFF	TGTGCCAGCAGCTTAACCAACGGCCCCGGGGAGCTGTTTTTT
TRBV7-9	-	TRBJ2-5	-	CASSSSTQYQETQYF	TGTGCCAGCAGCTCCTCTACACAGTACCAAGAGACCCAGTACTTC
TRBV6-4	-	TRBJ1-2	-	CASSSTGANYGYTF	TGTGCCAGCAGTTCGACAGGAGCTAACTATGGCTACACCTTC
TRBV27	TRBD2	TRBJ2-7	many	CASSSRTSGFYEQYF	TGTGCCAGCAGTTCGCGGACTAGCGGCTTCTACGAGCAGTACTTC
TRBV7-2	TRBD1	TRBJ2-7	-	CASSPGQGFYEQYF	TGTGCCAGCAGCCCAGGACAGGGTTTCTACGAGCAGTACTTC
TRBV20-1	-	TRBJ2-1	-	CSTDPDYNEQFF	TGCAGCACGGATCCCGACTACAATGAGCAGTTCTTC
TRBV6-4	-	TRBJ2-2	many	CASSIEENTGELFF	TGTGCCAGCAGTATCGAGGAGAACACCGGGGAGCTGTTTTTT
TRBV25-1	-	TRBJ1-3	many	CASSEYGQGTGNTIYF	TGTGCCAGCAGTGAATACGGGCAGGGGACTGGAAACACCATATATTTT
TRBV2	-	TRBJ2-7	many	CASSETGARYEQYF	TGTGCCAGCAGTGAGACGGGGGCGCGCTACGAGCAGTACTTC
TRBV20-1	-	TRBJ2-1	-	CSARDGEGGEQFF	TGCAGTGCCAGGGACGGAGAAGGCGGTGAGCAGTTCTTC
TRBV7-2	-	TRBJ1-1	-	CASSFPGVRTEAFF	TGTGCCAGCAGCTTTCCAGGGGTGAGGACTGAAGCTTTCTTT
TRBV5-1	-	TRBJ2-7	-	CASSFGQGNEQYF	TGCGCCAGCAGCTTCGGGCAGGGGAACGAGCAGTACTTC
TRBV5-1	-	TRBJ2-1	-	CASSFGRVRDEQFF	TGCGCCAGCAGCTTTGGGAGAGTGCGAGATGAGCAGTTCTTC
TRBV6-2/TRBV6-3	-	TRBJ1-5	many	CASSVHEGYSNQPQHF	TGTGCCAGCAGCGTTCATGAAGGATATAGCAATCAGCCCCAGCATTTT
TRBV11-2	TRBD2	TRBJ2-1	-	CASSLVLAGGHRKNNEQFF	TGTGCCAGCAGCTTAGTTCTAGCGGGAGGTCACAGGAAGAACAATGAGCAGTTCTTC
TRBV2	-	TRBJ2-1	many	CASSEYRGDEQFF	TGTGCCAGCAGTGAATATCGGGGCGATGAGCAGTTCTTC
TRBV5-4	TRBD1	TRBJ2-7	few	CASRPGGSSYEQYF	TGTGCCAGCAGACCAGGGGGAAGCTCCTACGAGCAGTACTTC